This is a list of T cell receptor beta chains from one sample in a study of graft-versus-host responses after intestinal transplantation. The table came from immunoSEQ multiplex PCR; TCRdb's copy has only in-frame clones and leaves some out. The sample contains 13,000 or so clones, 35% to 40% of which appear only once. Sequencing was performed on alloreactive CD4+ T cells from a mixed lymphocyte reaction culture, taken before intestinal transplant. The receptor source for this set is a human patient who received an intestinal transplant. Both conserved end residues are part of each CDR3. Fields, in order: V gene, D gene, J gene, clone size, CDR3 DNA, CDR3 protein. The D gene is left open where the match is weak. Not every row has a clone size; where given, it reads once, few, many or a size class.

TRBV11-3	TRBD2	TRBJ2-7	few	TGTGCCAGCAGCCCGGTACGGGGGGTTCTCGGCAGCTCCTACGAGCAGTACTTC	CASSPVRGVLGSSYEQYF
TRBV11-2	TRBD1	TRBJ1-2	.	TGTGCCAGCAGCCTAAGGACAGGGGGATTTAACTATGGCTACACCTTC	CASSLRTGGFNYGYTF
TRBV7-2	.	TRBJ2-5	.	TGTGCCAGCAGCTTAGGGCCCATTTGGACCCAGTACTTC	CASSLGPIWTQYF
TRBV5-1	TRBD1	TRBJ2-3	.	TGCGCCACAGGACAGGGGGGGGGAACAGATACGCAGTATTTT	CATGQGGGTDTQYF
TRBV4-3	.	TRBJ1-4	.	TGCGCCAGCAGCCCCAGCCCGACCCTCGGGGGGGGCGAAAAACTGTTTTTT	CASSPSPTLGGGEKLFF
TRBV4-1	TRBD1	TRBJ1-6	.	TGCGCCAGCAGCCAAGCTAGACAGGGGTTTAATTCACCCCTCCACTTT	CASSQARQGFNSPLHF
TRBV19	TRBD1	TRBJ1-3	.	TGTGCCAGTAGTGTGGACAGGAGCTCTGGAAACACCATATATTTT	CASSVDRSSGNTIYF
TRBV29-1	TRBD1	TRBJ1-1	.	TGCAGCGTTAGGTGGACAGGGGGCAACACTGAAGCTTTCTTT	CSVRWTGGNTEAFF
TRBV11-2	TRBD2	TRBJ2-3	.	TGTGCCAGCAGCTCCCCAGCGGGGGTGGCAGATACGCAGTATTTT	CASSSPAGVADTQYF
TRBV27	.	TRBJ2-7	few	TGTGCCAGCAGTCCCCAGGCTGAGCAGTACTTC	CASSPQAEQYF
TRBV4-3	TRBD2	TRBJ2-7	few	TGCGCCAGCAGCCAAGGCCCAGCGGGGGGTCCAACCTACGAGCAGTACTTC	CASSQGPAGGPTYEQYF
TRBV7-8	.	TRBJ2-2	.	TGTGCCAGCAGCTTAGCCGGGGTTGCCGGGGAGCTGTTTTTT	CASSLAGVAGELFF
TRBV4-2	TRBD2	TRBJ2-1	.	TGTGCCAGCAGCCAAGATCAATGGCTAGCGGGGGGGAGCTCCTACAATGAGCAGTTCTTC	CASSQDQWLAGGSSYNEQFF
TRBV7-9	.	TRBJ1-4	.	TGTGCCAGCAGCGTCCCGAGTAGGGGATTCGAAAAACTGTTTTTT	CASSVPSRGFEKLFF
TRBV7-2	TRBD1	TRBJ2-7	.	TGTGCCAGCAGCGGCTCGAGGGGGCCTACCTACGAGCAGTACTTC	CASSGSRGPTYEQYF
TRBV19	.	TRBJ2-4	.	TGTGCCAGTAGTGTCGTTATATCTAACATTCAGTACTTC	CASSVVISNIQYF
TRBV18	.	TRBJ2-5	few	TGTGCCAGCTCACCACAGGGGGTGCAGACCCAGTACTTC	CASSPQGVQTQYF
TRBV19	TRBD1	TRBJ2-6	.	TGTGCCAGTAGTATGCTGACAGGGCTCTCTGGGGCCAACGTCCTGACTTTC	CASSMLTGLSGANVLTF
TRBV7-2	TRBD2	TRBJ2-1	.	TGTGCCAGCAGCTTAGATCTAGCGGGGCACAATGAGCAGTTCTTC	CASSLDLAGHNEQFF
TRBV18	.	TRBJ1-1	medium-sized	TGTGCCAGCTCACCGGACGGAGGGTTAAACACTGAAGCTTTCTTT	CASSPDGGLNTEAFF
TRBV19	TRBD1	TRBJ1-6	.	TGTGCCAGTAGTATAGCCCAGGGGGCGAATTCACCCCTCCACTTT	CASSIAQGANSPLHF
TRBV5-1	.	TRBJ2-3	.	TGCGCCAGCAGCTTGGTGGGGGGGGCCCCAGATACGCAGTATTTT	CASSLVGGAPDTQYF
TRBV18	TRBD2	TRBJ2-3	.	TGTGCCAGCTCACCGGCTAGCGGCTTACCGAATACGCAGTATTTT	CASSPASGLPNTQYF
TRBV7-6	.	TRBJ1-1	medium-sized	TGTGCCAGCAGCTTAACAGGTGACACTGAAGCTTTCTTT	CASSLTGDTEAFF
TRBV28	TRBD1	TRBJ1-2	.	TGTGCCAGCAGTATACAGGGGAACTATGGCTACACCTTC	CASSIQGNYGYTF
TRBV6-1	TRBD2	TRBJ2-6	few	TGTGCCAGCAGTGGACTAGCGGGGGCGTCTGGGGCCAACGTCCTGACTTTC	CASSGLAGASGANVLTF
TRBV14	.	TRBJ2-3	.	TGTGCCAGCAGCCAAGATGCGGGGACGGCAGATACGCAGTATTTT	CASSQDAGTADTQYF
TRBV5-6	.	TRBJ2-3	.	TGTGCCAGCAGCTTGTTTCAGTTAAGCACAGATACGCAGTATTTT	CASSLFQLSTDTQYF
TRBV14	TRBD1	TRBJ2-7	.	TGTGCCAGCAGCCAATCGACAGGGGGCGAGCAGTACTTC	CASSQSTGGEQYF
TRBV5-5	.	TRBJ1-3	few	TGTGCCAGCAGCTTTACGGGTGACTCTGGAAACACCATATATTTT	CASSFTGDSGNTIYF
TRBV6-5	.	TRBJ2-7	.	TGTGCCAGCAGTTACTCTCCTAGCACCTACGAGCAGTACTTC	CASSYSPSTYEQYF
TRBV12-1	.	TRBJ2-7	medium-sized	TGTGCCAGCAGACCTGCCCCGGGGGGAGGGGAGGACGAGCAGTACTTC	CASRPAPGGGEDEQYF
TRBV7-2	.	TRBJ2-1	.	TGTGCCAGCAACCTGCGTACGGTTACCTACAATGAGCAGTTCTTC	CASNLRTVTYNEQFF
TRBV6-4	.	TRBJ2-3	.	TGTGCCAGCAGTGACCGCCCGACTGCGGTAGACACGCAGTATTTT	CASSDRPTAVDTQYF
TRBV18	.	TRBJ1-1	.	TGTGCCACCTCCGTCGGTCTCGGTATCACTGAAGCTTTCTTT	CATSVGLGITEAFF
TRBV2	TRBD2	TRBJ2-5	few	TGTGCCAGCAGTGTCCTAGCGGGGGGATGGGAGACCCAGTACTTC	CASSVLAGGWETQYF
TRBV5-6	TRBD2	TRBJ2-7	.	TGTGCCAGCAGCCCGGGACTAGGAGCCTACGAGCAGTACTTC	CASSPGLGAYEQYF
TRBV6-5	TRBD1	TRBJ1-4	.	TGTGCCAGCAGTTATGGGACAGCAACTAATGAAAAACTGTTTTTT	CASSYGTATNEKLFF